The 11 T cell receptor beta chains below all came from one sample that was sequenced in a study of PD-L1 blockade in urothelial cancer. Time point defined: pretreatment peripheral blood. Data came from immunoSEQ multiplex PCR; TCRdb stores just in-frame clones and leaves some out. This sample carries 70,000 to 95,000 clones, around 83% of them seen once, and the ten largest clones take roughly 2%. The specimen comprised PBMCs, sampled around atezolizumab (anti-PD-L1) treatment. The receptors derive from a man aged 55 to 69 with urothelial cancer.

The V gene is TRBV28, the J gene TRBJ2-1; no reliable D call. The V and J ends lost 8 bases and 8 bases respectively, with 7 bases between them. The CDR3 is made up of 10 amino acids. Germline assignment: CDR1 MDHEN and CDR2 SYDVKM. The CDR3 reads CASAFHEQFF. The CDR3 DNA reads TGTGCCAGCGCGTTCCATGAGCAGTTCTTC.

The rearrangement links TRBV5-5 to TRBJ2-7; 9 bases line up with TRBD1. V lost 4 bases, J lost 2 bases, and 13 bases stayed unmatched. There are 17 residues in the CDR3. Germline CDR1 SGHKS, CDR2 YYEKEE (reference sequence). In nucleotides, the CDR3 is TGTGCCAGCAGCCTGGAGGGGTTAGGGACAGGGACCTACGAGCAGTACTTC. It encodes CASSLEGLGTGTYEQYF.

The chain carries TRBV2 and TRBJ1-6; 8 positions agree with TRBD1. V gave up 4 bases and J gave up 7 bases; unmatched junction bases: 6. CDR1 is SNHLY, CDR2 FYNNEI, per germline. CDR3 size: 15 residues. The chain's CDR3 is CASSVSGGFNSPLHF. CDR3 nucleotides: TGTGCCAGCAGTGTTTCAGGGGGCTTCAATTCACCCCTCCACTTT.

This clone was observed once. The rearrangement joins TRBV10-3 to TRBJ2-2, with TRBD1 identical over 9 bases. The CDR3 runs to 13 residues. Germline V CDR1 and CDR2: ENHRY, SYGVKD. The J segment lost 7 bases and the V segment lost 10 bases, leaving 7 bases of the junction unmatched. The CDR3 is CATWTGAGGELFF. The CDR3 coding sequence is TGTGCCACCTGGACAGGGGCGGGCGGGGAGCTGTTTTTT.

The rearrangement uses TRBV4-3 and TRBJ1-5, with D possibly being TRBD1 (5 bases). V was shortened by 4 bases and J by 1 base, with 14 bases between the two germline ends. CDR3 length equals 16 residues. Germline V lookup: CDR1 LGHNA, CDR2 YSLEER. The CDR3 DNA reads as TGCGCCAGCAGCCCTCGGCACAGGTCGAGCAATCAGCCCCAGCATTTT. Encoded protein: CASSPRHRSSNQPQHF.

CDR3 sequence reads: CASNRGSSGNTIYF. CDR3 nucleotides: TGTGCCAGCAATCGGGGGTCCTCTGGAAACACCATATATTTT. The chain recombines TRBV28 with TRBJ1-3; the D gene is possibly TRBD1 (5 bases). V was pared by 7 bases and J by 0 bases, with 10 bases between. CDR1 and CDR2 (germline): MDHEN, SYDVKM. This CDR3 contains 14 residues.

This sequence joins TRBV6-1 and TRBJ2-7; possibly TRBD2 for D (6 bases). The CDR3 has 14 amino acids. The V and J ends lost 4 bases and 3 bases respectively, with 13 bases between them. Germline V gene sequence: CDR1 MNHNS, CDR2 SASEGT. The CDR3 region is CASSGRGWLYEQYF. The CDR3 DNA reads as TGTGCCAGCAGTGGTCGGGGGTGGCTCTACGAGCAGTACTTC.

The chain recombines TRBV19 with TRBJ2-1, with D perhaps TRBD2 (5 bases). Germline-derived CDR1 and CDR2 are LNHDA and SQIVND (reference sequence). Between the trimmed V and J ends, which lost 2 bases and 4 bases, there was a span of 6 bases. The CDR3 totals 13 residues. CDR3 region: CASSIPGYNEQFF. Here the CDR3 DNA reads TGTGCCAGTAGTATACCGGGATACAATGAGCAGTTCTTC.

A remark on this clone: At one boundary the junction diverges from the germline segment, which might be a read error. V is TRBV5-1 and J is TRBJ2-1; 12 bases map to TRBD1. This CDR3 has 16 residues. Germline V CDR1 and CDR2: SGHRS, YFSETQ. For the CDR3, the DNA is TGCGTCAGCAGCATAGGGACAGGGGGCGCCTACAATGAGCAGTTCTTC. It is translated as CVSSIGTGGAYNEQFF. Looking up the rest from reference TRBV5-1 and TRBJ2-1 gives the full variable domain: KAGVTQTPRYLIKTRGQQVTLSCSPISGHRSVSWYQQTPGQGLQFLFEYFSETQRNKGNFPGRFSGRQFSNSRSEMNVSTLELGDSALYLCVSSIGTGGAYNEQFFGPGTRLTVL.

This clone appeared a few times. The chain links TRBV10-3 to TRBJ2-1; 13 nucleotides agree with TRBD2. V was clipped by 10 bases and J by 5 bases; unmatched bases: 5. Germline CDR1 and CDR2: ENHRY and SYGVKD. The length of the CDR3 is 14 residues. The CDR3 region has the DNA TGTGCCACCCGGACTAGCGGGGGTCACAATGAGCAGTTCTTC. It yields the protein CATRTSGGHNEQFF.

This chain uses TRBV6-1 with TRBJ1-2, with 9 bases identical to TRBD1. The V and J ends lost 7 bases and 8 bases, in that order; junction bases with no gene match: 11. Per the germline V gene, CDR1 is MNHNS and CDR2 is SASEGT. The CDR3 is 14 amino acids. The CDR3 DNA reads as TGTGCCAGCAATCCGGGACAGGGCCATGACGGCTACACCTTC. It is translated as CASNPGQGHDGYTF.